A selection of T cell receptor beta chains follows, all from one sample in a study of blood T cell repertoires in COVID-19. Here immunoSEQ multiplex PCR was the method, and the copy in TCRdb shows in-frame clones only, minus some. This table holds just under 350,000 clones, around four fifths found once. Sequenced sample: peripheral blood. Receptors were obtained from a man aged 25 to 45 with active or convalescent COVID-19. Both conserved end residues are part of each CDR3. Fields, in order: clone size, J gene, V gene, D gene, CDR3 DNA, CDR3 protein. D genes are given only for firm matches. Expanded clones get a size class; other rows say once, few or many, or leave the size out.

.	TRBJ2-7	TRBV7-8	TRBD1	TGTGCCAGCAGCAGGGACAGAGTCTCCTACGAGCAGTACTTC	CASSRDRVSYEQYF
.	TRBJ2-7	TRBV29-1	.	TGCAGCGTTGAAGTCGGAGCTTTGAGAGAGCAGTACTTC	CSVEVGALREQYF
.	TRBJ2-5	TRBV2	TRBD2	TGTGCCAGCAGTGAAGGGGCGGGAGGAGAGACCCAGTACTTC	CASSEGAGGETQYF
.	TRBJ2-3	TRBV24-1	.	TGTGCCACCTCAGGCGTTTACACAGATACGCAGTATTTT	CATSGVYTDTQYF
.	TRBJ2-1	TRBV5-8	TRBD2	TGTGCCAGCAGCTTAGGAATAGCGGGATATTACAATGAGCAGTTCTTC	CASSLGIAGYYNEQFF
.	TRBJ2-3	TRBV11-3	.	TGTGCCAGCAGCTTAGGTCGGCGGGATGATACAGATACGCAGTATTTT	CASSLGRRDDTDTQYF
.	TRBJ1-3	TRBV7-2	TRBD1	TGTGCCAGCAGGGACAGGGCAGGAAACACCATATATTTT	CASRDRAGNTIYF
few	TRBJ1-1	TRBV9	.	TGTGCCAGCAGCGTGACCCCACAGGGAGGGACTGAAGCTTTCTTT	CASSVTPQGGTEAFF
.	TRBJ1-1	TRBV7-2	.	TGTGCCAGCAGCCTAATAAGAGGGACTGAAGCTTTCTTT	CASSLIRGTEAFF
few	TRBJ2-5	TRBV5-4	TRBD1	TGTGCCAGCACCAATAGGGCCGGGACAGAAGAGACCCAGTACTTC	CASTNRAGTEETQYF
.	TRBJ1-1	TRBV30	.	TGTGCCTGGAAATGGAGTCTAAACACTGAAGCTTTCTTT	CAWKWSLNTEAFF
once	TRBJ1-1	TRBV15	.	TGTGCCACCAGCAGAGGATCAGCAGGGGCAATGAACACTGAAGCTTTCTTT	CATSRGSAGAMNTEAFF
.	TRBJ2-5	TRBV9	TRBD1	TGTGCCAGCAGCTGGACAGGGGAGGTGGAGACCCAGTACTTC	CASSWTGEVETQYF
once	TRBJ2-2	TRBV27	.	TGTGCCAGCAGTCCTAGCAGGCGGTCAGTGCTGTTTTTT	CASSPSRRSVLFF
.	TRBJ1-2	TRBV7-8	.	TGTGCCAGCAGCCTGAGACAGACTAACTATGGCTACACCTTC	CASSLRQTNYGYTF
.	TRBJ2-7	TRBV4-1	.	TGCGCCAGCAGGTTATACCCCCAAGCCTCCTACGAGCAGTACTTC	CASRLYPQASYEQYF
.	TRBJ2-7	TRBV7-9	TRBD1	TGTGCCAGCAGCGACAGGGGGGCCTACGAGCAGTACTTC	CASSDRGAYEQYF
.	TRBJ1-3	TRBV6-2/TRBV6-3	TRBD1	TGTGCCAGCAGTTACTCGGGACAGGGTCCTGGAAACACCATATATTTT	CASSYSGQGPGNTIYF
.	TRBJ1-4	TRBV19	.	TGTGCCAGTAGTATCCAGGGTGACGGTGAAAAACTGTTTTTT	CASSIQGDGEKLFF
.	TRBJ2-5	TRBV4-1	.	TGCGCCAGCAGCCAAGAGGATGGGGGACACGCACAAGAGACCCAGTACTTC	CASSQEDGGHAQETQYF
.	TRBJ2-1	TRBV19	TRBD2	TGTGCCACATCTAGCGGGCCCGGGGAGCAGTTCTTC	CATSSGPGEQFF
.	TRBJ1-2	TRBV3-1/TRBV3-2	.	TGTGCCAGCAGCCAAAGACGAGGCCCTAGAATCCACACCTTC	CASSQRRGPRIHTF
.	TRBJ1-1	TRBV7-9	TRBD1	TGTGCCAGCAGCTTAGAAGGGACAGGTAACATGAACACTGAAGCTTTCTTT	CASSLEGTGNMNTEAFF
once	TRBJ1-1	TRBV18	.	TGTGCCAGCTCACCAGGGAAGGGGACTGAAGCTTTCTTT	CASSPGKGTEAFF
.	TRBJ1-2	TRBV5-1	.	TGCGCCAGCAGCTCCTCTCCTAACTATGGCTACACCTTC	CASSSSPNYGYTF
.	TRBJ2-7	TRBV3-1/TRBV3-2	TRBD2	TGTGCCAGCAGCCAAGCTCCCGGGACTAGGGCTTTCTACGAGCAGTACTTC	CASSQAPGTRAFYEQYF
.	TRBJ1-1	TRBV30	TRBD1	TGTGCCTGGAGTGTAGCCAGGGGGCGAGCTTTCTTT	CAWSVARGRAFF
.	TRBJ2-7	TRBV18	.	TGTGCCAGCTCACGCGACGGACAGAACTCCTACGAGCAGTACTTC	CASSRDGQNSYEQYF
.	TRBJ2-2	TRBV3-1/TRBV3-2	TRBD1	TGTGCCAGCAGCCAAAGTTCCGGGACAGGGGACACCGGGGAGCTGTTTTTT	CASSQSSGTGDTGELFF
.	TRBJ2-1	TRBV11-2	.	TGTGCCACCATCGACAGACCCTACAATGAGCAGTTCTTC	CATIDRPYNEQFF
.	TRBJ1-6	TRBV10-1	TRBD1	TGCGCCAGCAGTGCCCGGGCCGCGGGACAGTATAATTCACCCCTCCACTTT	CASSARAAGQYNSPLHF
.	TRBJ2-7	TRBV7-2	TRBD2	TGTGCCAGCAGTTTCCCGACTAGCGGGGGTGGAAACGAGCAGTACTTC	CASSFPTSGGGNEQYF